This section outlines one T cell receptor beta chain sequence together with its context. The record originates from a study of blood T cell repertoires in COVID-19. Study overall: Sites across the United States, Italy and Spain contributed samples from acute and convalescent COVID-19. PBMCs, B-cell-depleted T cells, or T cells were the source of the cDNA or gDNA that made up the material.

This CDR3 comprises 16 residues. From germline, CDR1 is SGHTA and CDR2 FQGTGA. J gave up 8 bases and V 1 base, and 8 bases lay outside the gene matches. Per the original methods: Amplification from reference gene primers served as the basis for estimated nucleated cell counts. Sequencing used immunoSEQ multiplex PCR; TCRdb keeps in-frame clones, though not all of them. From that table come the V and J calls and clone size; the DNA was used to work out D and trimming. The table has approximately 190,000 clones, roughly 87% seen once; the top ten hold around a fifth. Sequenced: peripheral blood. The J gene is TRBJ2-1, the V gene TRBV7-3; 10 nucleotides align to TRBD1. The receptor's source is a man aged 60 to 75 with active or convalescent COVID-19. The CDR3 coding sequence is TGTGCCAGCAGCTTAAATCACGGGACAGGGGTGCATGAGCAGTTCTTC. The encoded protein is CASSLNHGTGVHEQFF. The variable domain in full, with the rest retrieved from reference TRBV7-3 and TRBJ2-1, is GAGVSQTPSNKVTEKGKYVELRCDPISGHTALYWYRQSLGQGPEFLIYFQGTGAADDSGLPNDRFFAVRPEGSVSTLKIQRTERGDSAVYLCASSLNHGTGVHEQFFGPGTRLTVL.